This is a list of T cell receptor beta chains from one sample in a study of T cell responses to AZD1222 COVID-19 vaccine. The repertoire was sequenced with immunoSEQ multiplex PCR; TCRdb's copy has only in-frame clones and lacks some. The sample has roughly 150,000 clones, approximately 89% seen once; the top ten hold approximately 2.3%. The sequencing used peripheral blood, collected on day 0 of AZD1222 vaccination. These receptors originate from an adult in good health. CDR3s include the opening cysteine and the closing phenylalanine or tryptophan. The D gene is left open where the match is weak. Expanded clones are given a class, and other clones once, few, many or no size at all.

j_call d_call clone_size v_call cdr3_nt cdr3_aa
TRBJ1-2 - - TRBV6-6 TGTGCCAGCAGTTACTTCCGGGGTAGCTATGGCTACACCTTC CASSYFRGSYGYTF
TRBJ1-2 TRBD1 - TRBV11-1 TGTGCCAGCAGCTTACGGACAGGGCGAGGAGATGGCTACACCTTC CASSLRTGRGDGYTF
TRBJ2-1 TRBD2 once TRBV20-1 TGCAGTGCTAGTCGGACTAGCGGGACAGGATCCTACAATGAGCAGTTCTTC CSASRTSGTGSYNEQFF
TRBJ1-6 - - TRBV6-5 TGTGCCAGCAGTTACGGGGGACAAGGGACTTCACCCCTCCACTTT CASSYGGQGTSPLHF
TRBJ2-2 TRBD1 once TRBV5-1 TGCGCCAGCAGCGTACGACAGGGATTTAGCACCGGGGAGCTGTTTTTT CASSVRQGFSTGELFF
TRBJ2-3 - once TRBV12-5 TGTGCTAGTGGTTTGGGCGCGGGAGATACGCAGTATTTT CASGLGAGDTQYF
TRBJ2-3 TRBD2 - TRBV19 TGTGCCAGTACCCCTAGCGGGAGCACAGATACGCAGTATTTT CASTPSGSTDTQYF
TRBJ1-1 - - TRBV29-1 TGCAGCGTTAATCCGGGACCTGAAGCTTTCTTT CSVNPGPEAFF
TRBJ1-2 TRBD1 once TRBV7-2 TGTGCCAGCAGTTCCTCGACAGGGGGGTATGGCTACACCTTC CASSSSTGGYGYTF
TRBJ2-1 TRBD1 - TRBV6-4 TGTGCCAGCAGGGGCCACCCTACGGACAGGGAGATCAGGAATGAGCAGTTCTTC CASRGHPTDREIRNEQFF
TRBJ2-4 - - TRBV19 TGTGCCAGTAGTATGGCGGGTCAGTCCAAAAACATTCAGTACTTC CASSMAGQSKNIQYF
TRBJ1-5 - - TRBV29-1 TGCAGCGTCCAGACAGATAGCAATCAGCCCCAGCATTTT CSVQTDSNQPQHF
TRBJ1-2 TRBD1 - TRBV5-1 TGCGCCAGCAGCCGGGAGAAGGGGGCCGATGGCTACACCTTC CASSREKGADGYTF
TRBJ2-3 - - TRBV28 TGTGCCAGCGAAGCGGCTAGCACAGATACGCAGTATTTT CASEAASTDTQYF
TRBJ2-1 TRBD2 - TRBV3-1/TRBV3-2 TGTGCCAGCAGCCGCGGACTAGTCATTAATGAGCAGTTCTTC CASSRGLVINEQFF
TRBJ1-1 - - TRBV6-5 TGTGCCAGCAGTTTACAGCTTAACACTGAAGCTTTCTTT CASSLQLNTEAFF
TRBJ2-7 TRBD1 - TRBV20-1 TGCAGTGCTAGTGACCCCGGGACAGGTAACTACGAGCAGTACTTC CSASDPGTGNYEQYF
TRBJ2-1 TRBD2 - TRBV6-5 TGTGCCAGCAGCTTACTAGCGGGAGGGCAGAATGAGCAGTTCTTC CASSLLAGGQNEQFF
TRBJ1-6 - - TRBV6-6 TGTGCCAGCAGTCCGCGGGACATCGACGGGTCACCCCTCCACTTT CASSPRDIDGSPLHF
TRBJ1-1 - - TRBV6-5 TGTGCCAGCAGTTACCGTGGTTACACTGAAGCTTTCTTT CASSYRGYTEAFF
TRBJ2-7 TRBD2 - TRBV7-2 TGTGCCAGCAGCTTAGTTCCCGATACTAGCGGCCCCCCCCTGGGGGAGCAGTACTTC CASSLVPDTSGPPLGEQYF
TRBJ1-2 - - TRBV7-2 TGTGCCAGCAGCTTAGTTGCCCCGGGGGTTGGCTACACCTTC CASSLVAPGVGYTF
TRBJ1-1 - - TRBV28 TGTGCCAGCAGTTTAAAGGACAACTGGAACACTGAAGCTTTCTTT CASSLKDNWNTEAFF
TRBJ1-2 - - TRBV13 TGTGCCAGCAGCCTCCGGACGCGGAGTTACACCTTC CASSLRTRSYTF
TRBJ1-2 - - TRBV2 TGTGCCAGCAGTGAAGCCGGACCGGGGAGGGCCTCTGGCTACACCTTC CASSEAGPGRASGYTF
TRBJ2-1 - - TRBV24-1 TGTGCCACCAGTGGGCCGGGACGTCCAACCAATGAGCAGTTCTTC CATSGPGRPTNEQFF
TRBJ2-7 TRBD2 - TRBV9 TGTGCCAGCAGCGTAGCTGCGACTAGCGACTACGAGCAGTACTTC CASSVAATSDYEQYF
TRBJ1-5 TRBD1 - TRBV2 TGTGCCAGCAGGGCGACAGGGGGGGATCAGCCCCAGCATTTT CASRATGGDQPQHF
TRBJ2-3 - - TRBV28 TGTGCCAGCACCCCTGCGGTGTGGGGCACAGATACGCAGTATTTT CASTPAVWGTDTQYF
TRBJ1-2 TRBD1 - TRBV7-9 TGTGCCAGCAGCTCTAACGCAGGGGGCGGAGGCTACACCTTC CASSSNAGGGGYTF
TRBJ1-6 TRBD1 - TRBV28 TGTGCCAGCAGTTTTGGCGGACAGGGATCACCCCTCCACTTT CASSFGGQGSPLHF
TRBJ2-7 TRBD2 few TRBV7-2 TGTGCCAGCAGCTTAGAAGCGCGGGAGGCCTACGAGCAGTACTTC CASSLEAREAYEQYF
TRBJ1-1 - - TRBV11-1 TGTGCCAGCAGCCCCGGGGCCAGGGTGGGCACTGAAGCTTTCTTT CASSPGARVGTEAFF
TRBJ2-6 TRBD1 once TRBV18 TGTGCCAGCTCTCGGACAGGGATAAGCTCTGGGGCCAACGTCCTGACTTTC CASSRTGISSGANVLTF
TRBJ1-1 - - TRBV4-3 TGCGCCAGCAGCCAAGGGGTCCCGGCCGCTACGGAAGGCACTGAAGCTTTCTTT CASSQGVPAATEGTEAFF
TRBJ2-5 - - TRBV12-3/TRBV12-4 TGTGCCAGCAGTTCCAGGGGAGAGACCCAGTACTTC CASSSRGETQYF
TRBJ2-3 - few TRBV4-3 TGCGCCAGCAGCCAAGAATACACAGATACGCAGTATTTT CASSQEYTDTQYF
TRBJ2-7 - - TRBV6-5 TGTGCCAGCAGTTACTCGGGCAGGGCAGGATACGAGCAGTACTTC CASSYSGRAGYEQYF
TRBJ1-2 - - TRBV12-3/TRBV12-4 TGTGCCAGCAGTCACGACACACTCTATGGCTACACCTTC CASSHDTLYGYTF
TRBJ2-7 - many TRBV29-1 TGCAGCGTCGCTCTAGCCCTTGGGGAGCAGTACTTC CSVALALGEQYF
TRBJ2-2 - - TRBV20-1 TGCAGTGCTAGTCAGACCGGGACTCCCTATGGCGGGGAGCTGTTTTTT CSASQTGTPYGGELFF
TRBJ1-5 - - TRBV5-1 TGCGCCAGCAGCCCGGACCCGACTTCGGGCAATCAGCCCCAGCATTTT CASSPDPTSGNQPQHF
TRBJ1-2 - - TRBV25-1 TGTGCCAGCAGTGAATTAGGGGTCCGCTATGGCTACACCTTC CASSELGVRYGYTF
TRBJ2-3 - - TRBV5-1 TGCGCCAGCAGCAGGGGTTTCACAGATACGCAGTATTTT CASSRGFTDTQYF
TRBJ1-2 - - TRBV28 TGTGCCAGCAGTTTTGAGGGCTATGGCTACACCTTC CASSFEGYGYTF
TRBJ1-2 TRBD1 - TRBV19 TGTGCCAGTAGTATAGGTGGGACAGGTGGGGGCTACACCTTC CASSIGGTGGGYTF
TRBJ1-4 - - TRBV6-5 TGTGCCAGCAGTCTAAAGGGTGAAAAACTGTTTTTT CASSLKGEKLFF
TRBJ2-3 TRBD2 - TRBV5-1 TGCGCCAGCAGCTTGGTTTCCGGACTAGCCCCGGTGGCAGATACGCAGTATTTT CASSLVSGLAPVADTQYF
TRBJ1-4 TRBD1 - TRBV7-9 TGTGCCAGCAGCCAGAGGTCCGGGACAGGGATCACCCCTGGAGAAAAACTGTTTTTT CASSQRSGTGITPGEKLFF
TRBJ2-1 TRBD2 - TRBV24-1 TGTGCCACCAGTGACCCCACTGTAGCGGGAGATGAGCAGTTCTTC CATSDPTVAGDEQFF
TRBJ2-2 TRBD1 - TRBV10-3 TGTGCCATCAGTGACTGGACAGGGCCTAACACCGGGGAGCTGTTTTTT CAISDWTGPNTGELFF
TRBJ1-3 - - TRBV28 TGTGCCAGCAGAGGACAGTCTGGAAACACCATATATTTT CASRGQSGNTIYF
TRBJ1-3 - once TRBV5-4 TGTGCCTACCCCGGCCCGGACGGATCCTCTGGAAACACCATATATTTT CAYPGPDGSSGNTIYF
TRBJ2-7 - - TRBV7-2 TGTGCCAGCAGCTTAACCCCCACAGGTGTGTATCTGGACGAGCAGTACTTC CASSLTPTGVYLDEQYF
TRBJ2-7 - - TRBV14 TGTGCCAGCAGCCTACTCCCATGGGGGGCCGCCTACGAGCAGTACTTC CASSLLPWGAAYEQYF